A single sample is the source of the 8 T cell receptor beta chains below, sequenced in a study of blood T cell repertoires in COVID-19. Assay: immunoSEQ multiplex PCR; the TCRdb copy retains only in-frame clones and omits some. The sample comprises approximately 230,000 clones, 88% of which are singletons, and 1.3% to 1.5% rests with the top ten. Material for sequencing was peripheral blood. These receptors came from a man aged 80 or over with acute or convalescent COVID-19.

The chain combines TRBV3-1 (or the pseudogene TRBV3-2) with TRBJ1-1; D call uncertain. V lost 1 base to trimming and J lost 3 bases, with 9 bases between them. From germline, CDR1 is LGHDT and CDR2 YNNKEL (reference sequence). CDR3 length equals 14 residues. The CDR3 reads CASSQGWRDTEAFF. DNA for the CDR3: TGTGCCAGCAGCCAAGGGTGGCGGGACACTGAAGCTTTCTTT.

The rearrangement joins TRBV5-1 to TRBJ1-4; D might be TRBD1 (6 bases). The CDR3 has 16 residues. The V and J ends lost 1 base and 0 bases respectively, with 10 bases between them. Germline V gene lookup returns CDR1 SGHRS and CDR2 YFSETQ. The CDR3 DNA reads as TGCGCCAGCAGCTTGACAGGGCATGCAACTAATGAAAAACTGTTTTTT. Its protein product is CASSLTGHATNEKLFF.

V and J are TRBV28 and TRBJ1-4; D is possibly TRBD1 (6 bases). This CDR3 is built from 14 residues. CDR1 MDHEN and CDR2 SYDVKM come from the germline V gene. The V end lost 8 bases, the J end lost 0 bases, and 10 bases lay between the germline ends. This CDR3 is CASLDSSTNEKLFF. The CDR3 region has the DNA TGTGCCAGCCTGGACAGTTCAACTAATGAAAAACTGTTTTTT. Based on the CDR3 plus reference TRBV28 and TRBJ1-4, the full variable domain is DVKVTQSSRYLVKRTGEKVFLECVQDMDHENMFWYRQDPGLGLRLIYFSYDVKMKEKGDIPEGYSVSREKKERFSLILESASTNQTSMYLCASLDSSTNEKLFFGSGTQLSVL.

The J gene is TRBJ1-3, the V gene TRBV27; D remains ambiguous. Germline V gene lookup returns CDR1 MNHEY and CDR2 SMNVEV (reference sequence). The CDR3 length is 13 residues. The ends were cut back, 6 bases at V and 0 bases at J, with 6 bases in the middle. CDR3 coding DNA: TGTGCCAGCAGAACCTACTCTGGAAACACCATATATTTT. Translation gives CASRTYSGNTIYF.

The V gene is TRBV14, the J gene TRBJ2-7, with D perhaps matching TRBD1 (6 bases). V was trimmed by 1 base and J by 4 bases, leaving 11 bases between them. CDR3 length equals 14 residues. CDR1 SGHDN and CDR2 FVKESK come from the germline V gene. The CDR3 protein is CASSQGLQGYEQYF. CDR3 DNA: TGTGCCAGCAGCCAAGGTTTACAGGGATACGAGCAGTACTTC.

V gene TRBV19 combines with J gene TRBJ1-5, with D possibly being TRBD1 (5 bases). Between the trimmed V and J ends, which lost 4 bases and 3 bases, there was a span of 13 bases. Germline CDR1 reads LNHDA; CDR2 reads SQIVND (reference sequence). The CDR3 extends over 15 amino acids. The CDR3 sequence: CASSNRQNNNQPQHF. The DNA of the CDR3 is TGTGCCAGTAGTAACCGACAGAATAACAATCAGCCCCAGCATTTT.

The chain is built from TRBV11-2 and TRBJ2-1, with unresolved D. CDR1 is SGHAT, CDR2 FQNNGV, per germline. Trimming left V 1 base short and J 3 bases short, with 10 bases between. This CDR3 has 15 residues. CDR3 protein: CASSLGSGFYNEQFF. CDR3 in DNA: TGTGCCAGCAGCTTAGGGTCAGGCTTCTACAATGAGCAGTTCTTC.

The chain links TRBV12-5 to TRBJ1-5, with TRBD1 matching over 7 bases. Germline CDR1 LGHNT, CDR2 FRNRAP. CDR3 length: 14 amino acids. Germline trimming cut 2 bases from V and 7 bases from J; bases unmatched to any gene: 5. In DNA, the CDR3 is TGTGCTAGTGGTTTGTGGCAGGGGGGACAGCCCCAGCATTTT. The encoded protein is CASGLWQGGQPQHF.